This T cell receptor beta chain was recovered during a study of tumor-infiltrating lymphocytes in localized non-small cell lung cancer. Across the study: Resected tumor was paired with non-adjacent uninvolved lung from the same patient.

Profiling relied on immunoSEQ multiplex PCR, and the TCRdb table lists in-frame clones only, not all of them. The data hold around 12,000 clones, with around three fifths observed a single time. Germline V CDR1 and CDR2: SEHNR, FQNEAQ (reference sequence). The length of the CDR3 is 11 residues. V lost 6 bases and J lost 8, with 8 bases in between. As for this clone: The antigen remains undetermined.

Study-level points and caveats: Tumors had more T cell infiltration than uninvolved lung, per TCRbeta sequencing and CD3 counts. Available tissue quantity limited TCR sequencing to a patient subset. Technical variation could not be separated from intratumor heterogeneity here.

The specimen was lung tumor tissue. The TCR was taken from a human donor with non-small cell lung cancer. This chain links TRBV7-9 with TRBJ2-1; perhaps TRBD1 as D (6 bases). CDR3 DNA sequence: TGTGCCAGCAGTCCAGGGGATGAGCAGTTCTTC. It yields the protein CASSPGDEQFF.